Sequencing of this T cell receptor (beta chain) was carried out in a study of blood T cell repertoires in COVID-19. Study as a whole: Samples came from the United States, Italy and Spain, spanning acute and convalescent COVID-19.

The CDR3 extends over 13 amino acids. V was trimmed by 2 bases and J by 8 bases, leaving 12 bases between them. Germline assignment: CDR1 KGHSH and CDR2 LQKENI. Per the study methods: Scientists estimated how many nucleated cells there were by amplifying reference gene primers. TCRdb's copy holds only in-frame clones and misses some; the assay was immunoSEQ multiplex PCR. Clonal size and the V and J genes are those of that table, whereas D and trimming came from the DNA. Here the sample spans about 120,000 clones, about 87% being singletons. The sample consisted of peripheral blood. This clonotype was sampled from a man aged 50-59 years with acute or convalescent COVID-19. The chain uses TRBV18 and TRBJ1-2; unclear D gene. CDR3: CASSPGLSQGYTF. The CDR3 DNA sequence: TGTGCCAGCTCACCAGGGCTTTCTCAGGGCTACACCTTC.